Detailed here is one T cell receptor (beta chain). This clone was counted a single time. No cognate antigen has been identified for it. No much larger clonotype is one base removed from it; base qualities were not supplied. Library prep was done by the immunoSEQ multiplex PCR assay. For the multiplex PCR, a mixture combining 60 forward primers for TCR Vbeta segments and 13 reverse primers for TCR Jbeta segments was used. The CDR3 region of rearranged TCR beta genes was amplified from genomic DNA with a multiplex PCR assay. The amplified TCR beta libraries were sequenced on the Illumina HiSeq System as 87-base-pair reads. In the paper's pipeline: A later analysis counted some 74 million unique TCR beta chains across the 500 to 850 repertoires, and around 12 million of these chains were shared by at least two donors. A nearest-neighbor algorithm error-corrected the raw reads and collapsed the reads into unique sequences, merging closely related sequences to remove PCR and sequencing errors. CDR3 sequences were aligned to IMGT reference sequences to assign V, D and J gene segments. Each retained sequence needed at least a six-nucleotide match to both a V gene segment and a J gene segment. A rearrangement was called productive if the CDR3 had no stop codons and remained in frame with V and J, and every other rearrangement was called non-productive. Following IMGT convention, CDR3 was defined as the stretch from the second conserved V-encoded cysteine to the conserved J-encoded phenylalanine. In an earlier analysis of approximately 590 of the donors, sequences lacking an unambiguous match to a single V gene segment were excluded. An earlier analysis of fewer than 750 of the donors classified V segments as functional when productive rearrangements were above 56.7% and as segregating when the standard deviation between donors was above 5%. A statistical classification framework was built for diagnosing cytomegalovirus status from the catalog of TCR beta chain sequences. A later analysis assigned V and J genes by comparing TCR nucleotide sequences with IMGT/GENE-DB human TR gene sequences. The TCRdist pipeline was used in a later analysis to assign CDR3 sequences and most-parsimonious VDJ recombination scenarios. In a later analysis, each TCR beta chain was defined by its CDR3 amino acid sequence together with its V-gene family, and reads without a unique V-gene family were excluded. As a way to deal with suspected cross-contamination and a sequencing artifact, a later analysis dropped 500 to 700 nucleotide sequences that were highly shared and had low generation probability. In a later analysis, a clonal expansion index for each public chain was calculated from normalized within-repertoire ranks of inferred template counts. In a later analysis, generation probabilities were computed using a VDJ recombination model fitted to out-of-frame rearrangements, and the results were checked against IGoR. Hypergeometric tests were used in a later analysis to score TCR-TCR, TCR-HLA and TCR-CMV co-occurrence, with a repertoire-size bias correction applied to the TCR pairs. To estimate false discovery rates, a later analysis permuted the HLA or CMV assignments 20 times. In a later analysis, co-occurring TCRs were grouped using DBSCAN, and TCRdist sequence similarity was added for clustering within HLA-allele-positive subsets. Repertoires with fewer than 30,000 or more than 120,000 public chains were left out of co-occurrence clustering, as were five repertoires with anomalous nucleotide sharing. The clones in this table, taken by TCRdb from immuneACCESS, are in-frame only. Not every clone is retained; where verified, under half of the shortfall comes from an unresolved V gene, and the cause of the rest is unknown. Clone size and the V and J calls come from that table; the DNA yielded D and trimming. In this sample the table shows under 120,000 clones, around 80% of which occur a single time. The top ten clonotypes cover roughly 4.9% of the sample.

Per the germline V gene (reference sequence), SGHKS is the CDR1 and YYEKEE is the CDR2. V has 3 bases trimmed and J has 5 bases trimmed; junction bases matching no gene number 6. Including the terminal cysteine and phenylalanine, the CDR3 comprises 16 residues. Left in the record is the CDR3 DNA by itself, 48 bases read in frame from the first base. The data were obtained in a study of cytomegalovirus exposure and HLA in healthy donors (dated by TCRdb to about 2017). In the study overall: In an earlier analysis of several hundred of the donors, approximately 300 Gb of sequence data and 117 million unique TCR beta sequences from some 170 million T cells were reported. An early release that covered 640 HLA-typed donors contained 300 to 350 gigabases of sequencing data and roughly 84 million unique TCR sequences. Of the roughly 400 genotyped donors, 65% to 90% were placed in the genetic ancestry cluster associated with self-reported Caucasian donors. The study aimed to test whether cataloging public T cell receptors could reveal signatures of past pathogen exposure. The study profiled the T cell repertoires of 550 to 700 subjects by immunosequencing and related them to cytomegalovirus serostatus. Along with the roughly 610-subject first cohort, a separate validation cohort of over a hundred different subjects was used. High-throughput TCR immunosequencing, statistical association of individual TCRs with disease status, and machine learning were combined to predict cytomegalovirus infection status. A later analysis re-examined previously published TCR beta repertoires from more than 550 donors and added high-resolution HLA genotyping to investigate patterns of TCR occurrence. In the later analysis, no new phenotypic data were used to find candidate immune exposures; instead, reliance was placed on TCR beta sequences and their occurrence across donors. To decide whether each TCR beta V gene segment behaved as functional or pseudogenic, an earlier analysis of fewer than 750 of the donors relied on high-throughput TCR beta sequencing. Donor age, sex, ethnicity and CMV serostatus were compiled together with the repertoire data. In a later genetic analysis, genome-wide SNP genotypes for about 55% of the roughly 670 donors were used, and that subset was treated as a discovery cohort. Every repertoire in the discovery cohort had been generated on one and the same sequencing platform. HLA typing covered class I and class II loci at four-digit resolution. Typing coverage differed by locus: A, B, C, DRB1 and DQB1 were typed in roughly 620-640 donors, DQA1 in 522, DPA1 in around 610, and DPB1 in 472. Roughly 5 DR-DQ haplotypes were treated as single units for association and clustering because of strong linkage in the cohort. On average, roughly 240,000 unique TCR beta nucleotide sequences were sequenced per donor among 398 genotyped donors of the cohort, with around 19% of those sequences being non-productive.

The cohort comprised fewer than 750 healthy bone marrow donors. At the time of sampling, every cohort member was nominally healthy, though immune exposures that went unrecorded were likely present. The donor was CMV seropositive and was included in the group of around 300 seropositive cohort members. Every donor gave a peripheral blood sample, and the peripheral blood mononuclear cells from that sample were used for TCR beta sequencing. The Qiagen DNeasy Blood Extraction Kit was used to extract genomic DNA from the blood cell samples. Beyond this particular receptor, the publication reports: In an earlier analysis of about 540 of the donors, most TCR beta V segments were observed in productive rearrangements about 90% or about 30% of the time, broadly matching IMGT annotations. A further reported finding was that TCR beta sequences accurately predicted the HLA-A and HLA-B alleles for most subjects in the first cohort. Presence/absence analyses assumed roughly uniform sequencing depth across donors, an assumption that may not hold. Correlated functional status among segregating V segments might reflect linkage disequilibrium, but an unknown experimental factor could not be ruled out. A later analysis associated around 16,000 TCR beta sequences with specific HLA alleles at a false discovery rate of 0.05. The earlier analysis of 587 of the donors excluded some 15 rarely observed V segments, including chromosome 9 orphons, because counts were too low. HLA typing was unavailable for some donors at each locus, so association tests used only the typed subset. V-gene and J-gene trimming of TCR beta chains was associated with a missense DCLRE1C variant in a later genetic analysis, and the association was replicated in an independent cohort. According to a later analysis, most CMV-associated TCR beta chains appeared to be HLA-restricted, and the HLA associations seemed to be driven largely by CMV exposure. The only immune exposure information available for the cohort was CMV serostatus. Compared with the approximately 670-donor mean, donors in an Asian-associated ancestry cluster had fewer N-insertions in productive TCRs, according to a later genetic analysis. In a later analysis, TCR association rates were found to vary across HLA loci, with the most associated TCRs seen for DRB1 alleles and the fewest for HLA-C alleles. A later analysis reported that several top co-occurrence clusters appeared linked to parvovirus B19, influenza, CMV and Epstein-Barr virus. According to the authors, the approach could potentially be generalized to other disease states and immunological phenotypes. Three of the identified cytomegalovirus-associated TCR beta chains were confirmed in vitro to be specific for cytomegalovirus antigens. Only TCR beta chains were sequenced in this cohort, and the absence of alpha or paired-chain data limited detectable features. Some IMGT-functional V segments, including TRBV6-2 and TRBV6-3, could not be distinguished by the 87-base-pair reads and were therefore excluded. A group of highly shared sequence variants was considered likely to be a technical artifact of the sequencing pipeline. Assigning TCR associations to individual alleles was difficult when HLA alleles, especially DR and DQ, strongly co-occurred. Across donors, most TCR sequences were observed very rarely, whereas some public TCRs were present in many individuals. In both the original and validation cohorts, the classifier was reported to diagnose cytomegalovirus status with high specificity and sensitivity. A later analysis found that HLA-associated TCR beta chains were more clonally expanded and had lower generation probabilities than equally common non-associated chains. The study listed 150 to 200 TCR beta chains as associated with cytomegalovirus.

The TCR was taken from a female donor in good health and CMV-seropositive. This chain is built from TRBV5-5 and TRBJ2-3; 13 central nucleotides agree with TRBD2. Sequencing input: PBMCs. The nucleotide sequence reads as follows: TGTGCCAGCAGCTCAGGACTAGCGGGAGTTTTAGATACGCAGTATTTT. It is translated as CASSSGLAGVLDTQYF. Where the CDR3 stops, the reference TRBV5-5 and TRBJ2-3 genes take over; the full variable domain is DAGVTQSPTHLIKTRGQQVTLRCSPISGHKSVSWYQQVLGQGPQFIFQYYEKEERGRGNFPDRFSARQFPNYSSELNVNALLLGDSALYLCASSSGLAGVLDTQYFGPGTRLTVL.